Sequencing of this T cell receptor (beta chain) was carried out in a study of CXCR3-negative and CXCR3-positive naive CD8 T cells (dated by TCRdb to the late 2010s). Broadly, across the study: About 135 million TRB reads were obtained in total, roughly 1.5 +/- 0.3 million reads per library. The diversity and physicochemical repertoire analyses included around 10 donors pooled from two independent experiments. Naive subsets from a handful of donors and memory cells from 3 donors were included in the TRBV-TRBJ cluster analysis. Points the paper makes about the study in general: CXCR3 expression partially decreased after cryopreservation, so most assays used freshly isolated PBMCs. Naive CXCR3-negative and CXCR3-positive cells from the same donor showed similar TRBV-TRBJ usage, whereas memory cells showed distinct patterns. Because surface CD5, which is linked to self-reactivity in mice, was comparable between the naive subsets, TCR interaction strength was also inferred from TRB CDR3 physicochemical properties. Both naive subsets had comparably high repertoire diversity, while memory CD8+ T cells had much lower repertoire diversity. Compared with CXCR3-negative naive cells, CXCR3-positive naive cells had TRB CDR3s with higher hydrophobicity (lower Kidera factor 4), lower energy, and higher strength and volume indices.

Sequencing used a NextSeq 550. The Human TCR Profiling Kit (MiLaboratory) was used to prepare UMI-labeled 5' RACE TRB cDNA libraries. cDNA synthesis used the entire amount of extracted RNA, and PCR amplification then used the entire amount of cDNA produced. Libraries were prepared in parallel using an identical number of PCR cycles. The published analysis was carried out like this. MIGEC and MiXCR extracted about 53,000 +/- 10,000 unique UMI-labeled TRB cDNA molecules per library, requiring at least two reads per UMI. On average, about 40,000 +/- 10,000 functional in-frame TRB CDR3 nucleotide clonotypes lacking stop codons were found per library. After downsampling to 5000 UMI-labeled TRB molecules per sample, diversity metrics, including normalized Shannon-Wiener and Chao1, were computed in VDJtools. For the central five CDR3 residues, VDJtools calculated physicochemical properties weighted by clonotype size, namely interaction energy, strength, volume and Kidera factor 4. TCRdb reprocessed the reads; each CDR3 protein sequence makes one entry, and DNA is unavailable. Clone size and V and J calls follow TCRdb, not the original study. This sample's records show 75,000 to 95,000 distinct CDR3 sequences. Jointly, the top ten make up 1.1% of the sample.

Reading the germline V gene (reference sequence) gives CDR1 DFQATT and CDR2 SNEGSKA. The CDR3 goes from the cysteine to the phenylalanine over 13 residues. DNA is not recorded here. Turning to this clonotype: No antigen is known for it.

Each CD8+ T cell subset was flow-sorted in triplicate, with 300,000 cells per subset placed directly into RLT lysis buffer. To exclude memory contaminants, naive CD8+ T cells were stringently defined as CD45RO-CCR7+CD27+CD95-. Standard density gradient centrifugation was used to isolate peripheral blood mononuclear cells from buffy coats. Naive CXCR3-negative and CXCR3-positive CD8+ T cells were flow-sorted using a FACSAria III. Total RNA was extracted from sorted cells using an RNeasy Mini Kit. In this chain, TRBV20-1 is recombined with TRBJ2-5. This clonotype was obtained from a human donor in good health. Some clones in this sample may be carry-over from other donors' samples. Source material: naive CXCR3- CD8+ T cells from blood. This specimen's cell subset or site label, interpreted: CD45RO-CCR7+CD27+CD95- naive CD8+ T cells lacking CXCR3 (TNR3-). This receptor has the CDR3 CSARRPNEGTQYF.